This T cell receptor beta chain was identified in a study of CD8+CD57+ T cells in acquired aplastic anemia. Whoever was chosen for sequencing had shown CD8+CD57+ cell expansion by flow cytometry. There are 12 residues in the CDR3. CDR1 and CDR2 from the germline V gene are ENHRY and SYGVKD. Trimming removed 3 bases from V and 8 bases from J, with 10 bases in between. Whole-study findings and limits: Researchers report that around 29 CD8+ CDR3 sequences appeared in both patients and controls.

TCR beta VDJ and CDR3 profiles were obtained from a genomic DNA template. One entry per CDR3 protein results from TCRdb running MiXCR on the reads. The top ten clones hold over 2% of a sample with 120,000 or so distinct CDR3 sequences, about two fifths of them seen once. A few counts support this clonotype. Its antigen is currently unknown. Since a much larger clone is just one base distant, this may be a read error. The TCR was taken from a human donor with aplastic anemia. Sequencing used sorted CD4+, CD8+, or CD8+CD57+ T cells (not recorded which) from PBMCs. This chain connects TRBV10-3 to TRBJ1-2, with D unresolved. CDR3 nucleotides: TGTGCCATCAGTGAAGCGCGTGGGGGCTACACCTTC. Its protein is CAISEARGGYTF.